The 21 T cell receptor beta chains in this list originate from one sample, sequenced in a study of metastatic and nonmetastatic thyroid tumors. Thyroid surgery had not been preceded by any treatment in any patient. TCRdb reprocessed the PCR reads via MiXCR. The sample consists of over 25,000 clones, 3.5% to 4.5% of them appearing once. The specimen sequenced was blood. All receptors derive from a female donor with papillary thyroid cancer or a benign thyroid nodule (not recorded which). Some clones in this sample may be carry-over from other donors' samples.

Note on this clone: A junction end diverges from the germline sequence, so it may reflect a read error. CDR3 nucleotides: TGCGCCAGCGGCTTCTCTCCTAGCGGGGCGTCCACAGATACGCAGTATTTT. Protein sequence: CASGFSPSGASTDTQYF. The chain has TRBV5-1 and TRBJ2-3; 9 nucleotides match TRBD2. The CDR3 is made up of 17 amino acids. Germline CDR1 SGHRS, CDR2 YFSETQ.

This clone has a count of ten or more. This clone may be a read error of a much larger clone one base away. Other DNA sequences within the sample encode an identical CDR3. This CDR3 is CAISESVVLAGSTYEQYF. Written as DNA, the CDR3 is TGTGCCATCAGTGAGTCTGTCGTACTAGCGGGATCGACCTACGAGCAGTACTTC. The rearrangement joins TRBV10-3 to TRBJ2-7, with TRBD2 matching over 10 bases. The germline CDR1 and CDR2 sequences are ENHRY and SYGVKD. This CDR3 comprises 18 residues. The V gene end was trimmed by 0 bases and the J gene end by 2 bases; junction bases not matched to a gene: 10.

CDR3 loop: CASSLVGQGTDTQYF. CDR3 coding DNA: TGTGCCAGCAGCTTAGTAGGACAGGGGACAGATACGCAGTATTTT. This chain links TRBV7-2 with TRBJ2-3; TRBD1 matches 9 bases. The CDR3 totals 15 residues. Germline V gene data show CDR1 as SGHTA and CDR2 as FQGNSA. With 1 base clipped from V and 3 bases from J, the junction kept 2 bases outside the gene matches.

The chain links TRBV27 to TRBJ2-7; tentatively, D is TRBD2 (6 bases). Germline CDR1 MNHEY, CDR2 SMNVEV (reference sequence). The germline V and J ends were trimmed by 5 bases and 1 base, with 12 bases remaining between them. CDR3 size: 14 residues. CDR3 sequence: CASSPGTDSYEQYF. DNA for the CDR3: TGTGCCAGCAGTCCAGGGACTGATTCCTACGAGCAGTACTTC.

This sequence joins TRBV12-3 or TRBV12-4 and TRBJ2-3; tentatively, D is TRBD1 or TRBD2 (6 bases each). The V gene lost 8 bases and the J gene lost 7 bases, with 16 bases spanning the gap. This CDR3 contains 13 residues. The CDR3 sequence: CASSLGGRNTQYF. In DNA, the CDR3 is TGTGCCAGCTCCCTAGGGGGGAGAAATACGCAGTATTTT.

In this sample, this clone turned up many times. This sequence joins TRBV10-3 and TRBJ2-1; D is unclear. Germline CDR1 ENHRY, CDR2 SYGVKD. V was cut by 0 bases and J by 8 bases, with 8 bases left in between. The CDR3 loop spans 13 amino acids. The CDR3 spells CAISESSGYEQFF. For the CDR3, the DNA is TGTGCCATCAGTGAGTCATCCGGGTATGAGCAGTTCTTC.

This clone was picked up many times. V usage is TRBV5-1 and J usage is TRBJ2-3, with D tentatively TRBD2 (5 bases). In germline, CDR1 is SGHRS, CDR2 YFSETQ. Trimming shortened V by 2 bases and J by 0 bases, and 10 bases separated the two germline ends. The CDR3 is 15 residues long. The CDR3 sequence is CASSFIARSTDTQYF. In DNA form, the CDR3 reads TGCGCCAGCAGCTTTATAGCGCGTAGCACAGATACGCAGTATTTT.

This clone was recorded a few times. This may be a read error: a much more frequent sequence differs by one nucleotide. CDR3 region: CASSPGKTEAFF. CDR3 coding DNA: TGTGCCAGCAGCCCCGGGAAAACTGAAGCTTTCTTT. V gene TRBV9 combines with J gene TRBJ1-1, with D unclear. V lost 4 bases and J 5 bases, leaving 9 bases between the germline ends. This CDR3 is built from 12 residues. Germline V gene data show CDR1 as SGDLS and CDR2 as YYNGEE.

This clone was detected many times. The rearrangement links TRBV5-1 to TRBJ1-6; 8 bases align to TRBD1. In germline, CDR1 is SGHRS, CDR2 YFSETQ. The V gene end was trimmed by 4 bases and the J gene end by 7 bases; junction bases not matched to a gene: 7. This CDR3 spans 15 amino acids. Here the CDR3 reads CASSPVGTGNSPLHF. CDR3 bases: TGCGCCAGCAGCCCCGTCGGGACAGGCAATTCACCCCTCCACTTT.

The chain joins TRBV7-9 to TRBJ1-3; possible D gene TRBD1, 5 bases. Germline V gives CDR1 SEHNR, CDR2 FQNEAQ (reference sequence). The ends were cut back, 5 bases at V and 2 bases at J, with 10 bases in the middle. The CDR3 length is 14 residues. CDR3 in amino acids: CASSADSAGNTIYF. DNA of the CDR3: TGTGCCAGCAGCGCAGACAGTGCTGGAAACACCATATATTTT.

V and J are TRBV2 and TRBJ1-4, with D perhaps matching TRBD1 (5 bases). The ends were cut back, 0 bases at V and 10 bases at J, with 9 bases in the middle. The CDR3 consists of 13 residues. Germline V gene data show CDR1 as SNHLY and CDR2 as FYNNEI. In DNA, the CDR3 is TGTGCCAGCAGTGAAGCGCAGGGAGGAAAACTGTTTTTT. This sequence encodes CASSEAQGGKLFF.

The chain recombines TRBV30 with TRBJ2-2; a weak D match, TRBD1 (5 bases). Germline-derived CDR1 and CDR2 are GTSNPN and SVGIG (reference sequence). With 7 bases removed from V and 8 bases from J, the gap between germline ends came to 20 bases. This CDR3 comprises 14 residues. The CDR3 is CASSGAQGLGELFF. For the CDR3, the DNA is TGTGCCTCCTCTGGGGCACAAGGTCTGGGGGAGCTGTTTTTT.

This clone has only a few counts. Mismatch with germline at one junction end may stem from a read error. The chain employs TRBV6-5 and TRBJ2-5; perhaps TRBD2 as D (5 bases). The CDR3 extends over 13 amino acids. The germline V gene has CDR1 MNHEY and CDR2 SVGAGI. The CDR3 nucleotides read TGTGCAAGCAGTTCTGACTACCAAGAGACCAAGTACTTC. Protein product: CASSSDYQETKYF.

This CDR3 is CASSPVGGSQGTGELFF. CDR3 coding DNA: TGTGCCAGCAGCCCAGTTGGCGGGTCACAGGGGACTGGGGAGCTGTTTTTT. This rearrangement joins TRBV28 to TRBJ2-2, with a tentative D call TRBD1 (7 bases). The length of the CDR3 is 17 residues. CDR1 and CDR2 (germline): MDHEN, SYDVKM. Trimming stripped 6 bases from V and 8 bases from J, with 25 bases between.

This clone came up many times. This chain uses TRBV28 with TRBJ1-1; D is possibly TRBD1 (6 bases). Germline assignment: CDR1 MDHEN and CDR2 SYDVKM. The CDR3 extends over 15 amino acids. Deletions cut 7 bases from V and 8 bases from J, with 23 bases between. CDR3 DNA sequence: TGTGCCAGCAACACCCACGGGGGGGCGGAGGCGGAAGCTTTCTTT. Translation gives CASNTHGGAEAEAFF.

As for this clone: Other DNA variants within this sample encode the same CDR3. CDR3 coding DNA: TGCAGTGCCCGACAGGGGAGTACTGAAGCTTTCTTT. The encoded protein is CSARQGSTEAFF. This rearrangement joins TRBV20-1 to TRBJ1-1; 8 nucleotides line up with TRBD1. This CDR3 contains 12 residues. V lost 6 bases and J lost 5; bases outside the gene matches: 5. CDR1 is DFQATT and CDR2 is SNEGSKA in the germline V gene (reference sequence).

This clone was picked up many times. This chain links TRBV29-1 with TRBJ2-7, with 9 bases matching TRBD2. The germline V gene encodes CDR1 SQVTM and CDR2 ANQGSEA. With 0 bases clipped from V and 1 base from J, the junction kept 7 bases outside the gene matches. The CDR3 extends over 16 amino acids. The CDR3 DNA sequence: TGCAGCGTTGAAGATTGGGGTAGCGGGAGATCCTACGAGCAGTACTTC. This codes for CSVEDWGSGRSYEQYF.

This clone was observed many times. The rearrangement joins TRBV19 to TRBJ2-5; TRBD1 is a possible D gene (5 bases). Trimming shortened V by 3 bases and J by 5 bases, and 10 bases separated the two germline ends. CDR1 and CDR2 from the germline V gene are LNHDA and SQIVND (reference sequence). The CDR3 loop spans 13 amino acids. DNA for the CDR3: TGTGCCAGTAGTATCGACAGTGAGGAGACCCAGTACTTC. It translates to CASSIDSEETQYF.

This clone counts as medium-sized (0.01 to 0.1%). This chain uses TRBV2 with TRBJ2-7; TRBD1 matches at 11 bases. Germline-derived CDR1 and CDR2 are SNHLY and FYNNEI. The trim removed 3 bases at V and 7 bases at J, leaving 5 bases unmatched. The CDR3 sequence is 14 residues long. The CDR3 loop reads CASSDDGTGGEQYF. The CDR3 DNA reads as TGTGCCAGCAGTGATGACGGGACAGGGGGTGAGCAGTACTTC. Based on the CDR3 plus reference TRBV2 and TRBJ2-7, the full variable domain is EPEVTQTPSHQVTQMGQEVILRCVPISNHLYFYWYRQILGQKVEFLVSFYNNEISEKSEIFDDQFSVERPDGSNFTLKIRSTKLEDSAMYFCASSDDGTGGEQYFGPGTRLTVT.

The chain joins TRBV19 to TRBJ1-5; 8 bases align to TRBD1. Germline trimming cut 6 bases from V and 11 bases from J; bases unmatched to any gene: 21. This CDR3 is 17 amino acids long. Germline V lookup: CDR1 LNHDA, CDR2 SQIVND (reference sequence). CDR3 protein: CASSLPNQGAFLGTQHF. Here the CDR3 DNA reads TGTGCCAGTAGCCTTCCTAATCAGGGGGCTTTCTTAGGGACCCAGCATTTT.

V gene TRBV6-9 combines with J gene TRBJ1-1; D ambiguous. V lost 7 bases and J 11 bases, leaving 23 bases between the germline ends. The CDR3 extends over 14 amino acids. Germline CDR1 MNHGY, CDR2 SVAAGI. As DNA, the CDR3 is TGTGCCAGCACTTCAGCTGGAACAGTCAGAGAGGCTTTCTTT. Encoded protein: CASTSAGTVREAFF.